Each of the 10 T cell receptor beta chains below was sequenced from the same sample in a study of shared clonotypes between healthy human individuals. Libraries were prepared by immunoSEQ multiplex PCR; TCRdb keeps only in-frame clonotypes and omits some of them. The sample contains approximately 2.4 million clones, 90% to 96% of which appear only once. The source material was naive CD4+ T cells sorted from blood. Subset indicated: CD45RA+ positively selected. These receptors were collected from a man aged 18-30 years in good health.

The CDR3 nucleotides are TGTGCCACGACCAGGTCCGGGGCGGTGAACACTGAAGCTTTCTTT. Residues: CATTRSGAVNTEAFF. The chain couples TRBV6-5 to TRBJ1-1; D perhaps matches TRBD1 (5 bases). Deletions cut 10 bases from V and 0 bases from J, with 18 bases between. The CDR3 totals 15 residues. The V gene's germline CDR1 is MNHEY and CDR2 SVGAGI.

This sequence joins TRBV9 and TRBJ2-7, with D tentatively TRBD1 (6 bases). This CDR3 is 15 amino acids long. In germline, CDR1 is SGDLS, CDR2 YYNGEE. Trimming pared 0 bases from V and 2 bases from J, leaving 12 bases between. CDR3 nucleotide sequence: TGTGCCAGCAGCGTAGCGGCAGGGGAACCCTACGAGCAGTACTTC. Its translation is CASSVAAGEPYEQYF. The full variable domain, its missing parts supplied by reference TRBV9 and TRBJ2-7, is DSGVTQTPKHLITATGQRVTLRCSPRSGDLSVYWYQQSLDQGLQFLIQYYNGEERAKGNILERFSAQQFPDLHSELNLSSLELGDSALYFCASSVAAGEPYEQYFGPGTRLTVT.

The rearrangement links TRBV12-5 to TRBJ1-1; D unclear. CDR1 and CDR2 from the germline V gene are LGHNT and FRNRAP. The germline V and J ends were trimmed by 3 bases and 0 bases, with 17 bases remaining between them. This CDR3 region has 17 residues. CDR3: CASGFTPDGSMNTEAFF. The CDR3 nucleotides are TGTGCTAGTGGTTTTACACCCGACGGATCCATGAACACTGAAGCTTTCTTT.

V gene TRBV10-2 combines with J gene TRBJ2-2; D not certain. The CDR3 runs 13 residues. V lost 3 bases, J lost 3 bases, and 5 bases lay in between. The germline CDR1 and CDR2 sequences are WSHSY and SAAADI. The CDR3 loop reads CASSDWDTGELFF. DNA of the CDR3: TGCGCCAGCAGTGATTGGGACACCGGGGAGCTGTTTTTT.

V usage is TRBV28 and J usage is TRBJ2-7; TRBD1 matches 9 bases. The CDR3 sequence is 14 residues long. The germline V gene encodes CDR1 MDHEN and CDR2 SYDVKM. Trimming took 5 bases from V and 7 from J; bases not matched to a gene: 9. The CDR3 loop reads CASSPRQGVGEQYF. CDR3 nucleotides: TGTGCCAGCAGTCCCAGACAGGGGGTGGGGGAGCAGTACTTC. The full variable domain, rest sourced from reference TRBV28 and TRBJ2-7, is DVKVTQSSRYLVKRTGEKVFLECVQDMDHENMFWYRQDPGLGLRLIYFSYDVKMKEKGDIPEGYSVSREKKERFSLILESASTNQTSMYLCASSPRQGVGEQYFGPGTRLTVT.

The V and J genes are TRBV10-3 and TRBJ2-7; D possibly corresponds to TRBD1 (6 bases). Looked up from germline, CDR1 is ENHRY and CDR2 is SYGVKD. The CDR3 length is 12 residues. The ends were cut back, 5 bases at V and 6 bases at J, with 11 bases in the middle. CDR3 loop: CAISSQGGEQYF. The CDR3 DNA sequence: TGTGCCATCAGTTCACAGGGTGGCGAGCAGTACTTC.

The CDR3 protein is CASRQGGGQETQYF. CDR3 sequence (DNA): TGTGCCAGCAGACAGGGAGGGGGCCAAGAGACCCAGTACTTC. This chain uses TRBV14 with TRBJ2-5; tentatively, D is TRBD2 (7 bases). The CDR3 has 14 residues. CDR1 is SGHDN, CDR2 FVKESK, per germline. The germline V and J ends were trimmed by 6 bases and 1 base, with 12 bases remaining between them.

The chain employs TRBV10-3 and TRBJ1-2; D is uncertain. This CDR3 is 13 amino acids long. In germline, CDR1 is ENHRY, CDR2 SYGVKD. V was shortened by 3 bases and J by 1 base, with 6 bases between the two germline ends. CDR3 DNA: TGTGCCATCAGTGATGGAATTAACTATGGCTACACCTTC. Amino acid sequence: CAISDGINYGYTF.

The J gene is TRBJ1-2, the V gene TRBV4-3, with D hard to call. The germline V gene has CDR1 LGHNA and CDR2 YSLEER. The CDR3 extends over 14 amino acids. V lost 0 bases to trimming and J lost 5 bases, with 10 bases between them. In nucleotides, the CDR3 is TGCGCCAGCAGCCAAGATGCGGCAGCTTATGGCTACACCTTC. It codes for CASSQDAAAYGYTF.

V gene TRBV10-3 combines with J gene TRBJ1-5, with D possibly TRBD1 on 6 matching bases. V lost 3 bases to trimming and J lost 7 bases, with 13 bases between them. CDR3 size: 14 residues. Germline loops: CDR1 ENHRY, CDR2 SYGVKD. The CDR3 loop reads CAISEGGLGQPQHF. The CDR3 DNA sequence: TGTGCCATCAGTGAAGGGGGGCTGGGACAGCCCCAGCATTTT.